The rows below give T cell receptor beta chains drawn from one sample of a study of shared T cell receptors in the human thymus. Sequencing was performed with immunoSEQ multiplex PCR; in TCRdb, only in-frame clones are kept and a portion is missing. The sample records under 850,000 clones, around 89% being singletons. These data also formed part of another study, on human thymus T cells.

Sequencing input: thymocytes. The receptors derive from a boy in the first two years of life with a congenital heart defect. CDR3s include the opening cysteine and the closing phenylalanine or tryptophan. A D gene is named only where the DNA matches it firmly. Expanded clones are given a class, and other clones once, few, many or no size at all.

j_call clone_size d_call v_call cdr3_aa cdr3_nt
TRBJ2-5 . . TRBV19 CASSTLQGLGMETQYF TGTGCCAGTAGTACCCTACAGGGATTGGGGATGGAGACCCAGTACTTC
TRBJ2-3 . TRBD2 TRBV5-1 CASSSSGSAVTQYF TGCGCCAGCAGCTCCAGCGGGAGCGCGGTTACGCAGTATTTT
TRBJ2-3 . TRBD2 TRBV10-3 CAISEGGLAWADTQYF TGTGCCATCAGTGAGGGGGGACTAGCCTGGGCAGATACGCAGTATTTT
TRBJ2-1 . TRBD2 TRBV2 CASSRTSGRIYEQFF TGTGCCAGCAGCCGGACTAGCGGGAGAATCTATGAGCAGTTCTTC
TRBJ2-6 . TRBD2 TRBV9 CASTTGGAGPFGANVLTF TGTGCCAGCACCACCGGGGGGGCAGGTCCTTTTGGGGCCAACGTCCTGACTTTC
TRBJ2-3 few . TRBV18 CASRRGGDPTDTQYF TGTGCCAGCCGGCGAGGCGGGGATCCCACAGATACGCAGTATTTT
TRBJ2-2 . TRBD2 TRBV10-3 CAISEVAGGGGELFF TGTGCCATCAGTGAGGTGGCGGGAGGAGGCGGGGAGCTGTTTTTT
TRBJ1-1 . . TRBV7-2 CASSLATYMNTEAFF TGTGCCAGCAGCTTAGCGACATACATGAACACTGAAGCTTTCTTT
TRBJ2-1 . TRBD2 TRBV10-3 CAISDAGLAGLDEQFF TGTGCCATCAGTGACGCGGGACTAGCGGGATTAGATGAGCAGTTCTTC
TRBJ2-7 . . TRBV10-3 CAISEDNRDHYEQYF TGTGCCATCAGTGAGGACAACAGGGATCACTACGAGCAGTACTTC
TRBJ2-1 few TRBD2 TRBV4-1 CASSQERTSGSYNEQFF TGCGCCAGCAGCCAAGAGAGGACTAGCGGGTCCTACAATGAGCAGTTCTTC
TRBJ1-1 . TRBD1 TRBV6-5 CASSYPEEGAIRAFF TGTGCCAGCAGTTATCCGGAGGAGGGGGCTATTAGAGCTTTCTTT
TRBJ1-1 . . TRBV28 CASIQVGGVNTEAFF TGTGCCAGCATCCAGGTGGGGGGAGTGAACACTGAAGCTTTCTTT
TRBJ2-7 . TRBD2 TRBV10-2 CASSESMLAGGPREQYF TGCGCCAGCAGTGAGTCAATGCTAGCGGGAGGGCCAAGGGAGCAGTACTTC
TRBJ2-1 . TRBD2 TRBV30 CAWRPPGEREGDNEQFF TGTGCCTGGAGACCGCCAGGGGAGCGGGAGGGGGACAATGAGCAGTTCTTC
TRBJ1-5 . TRBD1 TRBV19 CASSTPGQDNQPQHF TGTGCCAGTAGTACTCCGGGACAGGACAATCAGCCCCAGCATTTT
TRBJ2-7 . . TRBV11-2 CASSLVGQGGYEQYF TGTGCCAGCAGCTTAGTTGGGCAGGGTGGCTACGAGCAGTACTTC
TRBJ2-7 . . TRBV5-6 CASSLAGSGPPPYEQYF TGTGCCAGCAGCTTGGCCGGAAGCGGGCCCCCTCCCTACGAGCAGTACTTC
TRBJ1-2 . . TRBV29-1 CSVYRAGYGYTF TGCAGCGTGTACAGGGCGGGCTATGGCTACACCTTC
TRBJ2-7 . TRBD1 TRBV28 CASSDRVICAAYEQYF TGTGCCTCCTCGGACAGGGTAATTTGTGCCGCCTACGAGCAGTACTTC
TRBJ1-5 once . TRBV5-8 CASSRKGTLTNNQPQHF TGTGCCAGCAGCCGCAAAGGGACACTAACAAACAATCAGCCCCAGCATTTT
TRBJ2-2 once . TRBV7-9 CASSFSRSPPGELFF TGTGCCAGCAGCTTTTCTAGATCTCCGCCCGGGGAGCTGTTTTTT
TRBJ1-2 . . TRBV25-1 CASSDRQFNYGYTF TGTGCCAGCAGTGATCGACAGTTTAACTATGGCTACACCTTC
TRBJ1-4 . TRBD1 TRBV30 CAWSGYRDRGPNEKLFF TGTGCCTGGAGCGGCTACCGGGACAGGGGTCCCAATGAAAAACTGTTTTTT
TRBJ1-2 few . TRBV4-1 CASSPKGGRELGYGYTF TGCGCCAGCAGCCCAAAGGGGGGGAGGGAGTTAGGGTATGGCTACACCTTC
TRBJ2-7 . . TRBV27 CASRHTGSLSYEQYF TGTGCCAGCAGACATACAGGGTCCCTCTCCTACGAGCAGTACTTC
TRBJ2-1 . . TRBV21-1 CASINRGNEQFF TGTGCCAGCATCAACAGGGGCAATGAGCAGTTCTTC
TRBJ2-7 . . TRBV7-9 CASSQWGWAGPPYEQYF TGTGCCAGCAGCCAATGGGGCTGGGCAGGGCCCCCCTACGAGCAGTACTTC
TRBJ2-7 . TRBD1 TRBV6-5 CASRDRDRGPYEQYF TGTGCCAGCAGGGACCGGGACAGGGGTCCCTACGAGCAGTACTTC
TRBJ2-7 . TRBD2 TRBV6-4 CASSETSGKYEQYF TGTGCCAGCAGTGAGACTAGCGGGAAGTACGAGCAGTACTTC
TRBJ2-7 . . TRBV19 CASSVREGSAYEQYF TGTGCCAGTAGTGTCCGCGAGGGCTCGGCCTACGAGCAGTACTTC
TRBJ2-7 once TRBD2 TRBV5-4 CASSWLGSGDYEQYF TGTGCCAGCAGCTGGCTCGGGAGCGGGGACTACGAGCAGTACTTC